This record covers a single T cell receptor beta chain. Its antigen is not identified. These data are taken from a study of cytomegalovirus exposure and HLA in healthy donors. As for the study in general: For the roughly 400 genotyped donors, about 81% fell within the Caucasian-associated ancestry cluster.

The ends were cut back, 4 bases at V and 0 bases at J, with 13 bases in the middle. This CDR3 contains 15 residues. Germline-derived CDR1 and CDR2 are SGDLS and YYNGEE. Study-wide results and caveats: Highly shared variants forming one cluster were likely a sequencing artifact. The study assumed roughly uniform donor sequencing depth for presence/absence analyses. Cytomegalovirus status was reportedly diagnosed by the classifier with high specificity and sensitivity.

The PCR used 60 Vbeta and 13 Jbeta primers. Assay: immunoSEQ multiplex PCR; the TCRdb copy retains only in-frame clones and omits some. This sample has 160,000 or so clones, with around 80% found just once. The receptor was isolated from a woman aged 30 to 39 in good health and CMV-seropositive. The gene calls are TRBV9 and TRBJ1-1; D not certain. Input material: PBMCs. In DNA form, the CDR3 reads TGTGCCAGCAGCTCAAAACCGGGGATGAACACTGAAGCTTTCTTT. Translating gives CASSSKPGMNTEAFF.